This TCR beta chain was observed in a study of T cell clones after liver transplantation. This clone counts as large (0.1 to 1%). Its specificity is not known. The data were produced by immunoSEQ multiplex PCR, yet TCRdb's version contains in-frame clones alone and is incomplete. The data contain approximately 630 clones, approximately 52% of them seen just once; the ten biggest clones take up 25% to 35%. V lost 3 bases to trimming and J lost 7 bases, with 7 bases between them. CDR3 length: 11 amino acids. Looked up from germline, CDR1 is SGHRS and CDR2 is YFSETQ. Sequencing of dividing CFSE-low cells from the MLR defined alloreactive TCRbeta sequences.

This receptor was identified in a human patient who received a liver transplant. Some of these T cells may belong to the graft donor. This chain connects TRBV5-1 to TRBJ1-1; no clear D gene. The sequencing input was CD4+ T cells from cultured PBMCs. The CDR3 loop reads CASSSDLEAFF. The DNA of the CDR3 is TGCGCCAGCAGCTCGGACCTTGAAGCTTTCTTT.